This passage covers 2 T cell receptor beta chains from one sample sequenced in a study of T-cell reconstitution after alpha-beta-depleted transplantation in children. Researchers prepared the TCRbeta library using unique molecular identifiers, the study reports. TCRdb analysed the PCR reads with MiXCR anew, one entry per CDR3 protein. The data contain more than 400,000 distinct CDR3 sequences, around 46% of them seen just once; the ten biggest clones take up 27%. Sequencing used PBMCs, obtained before TCRalphabeta/CD19-depleted stem cell transplant. These receptor sequences come from a girl between 2 and 10 years old with aplastic anemia, due to receive a stem cell transplant.

The rearrangement links TRBV20-1 to TRBJ1-6; 8 positions match TRBD1. CDR3 length: 14 amino acids. Per germline, CDR1 DFQATT and CDR2 SNEGSKA (reference sequence). V gave up 3 bases and J gave up 9 bases; unmatched junction bases: 7. In DNA form, the CDR3 reads TGCAGTGCTAGGGGGGACAGGAAGGCTTCACCCCTCCACTTT. This codes for CSARGDRKASPLHF.

This sequence joins TRBV7-3 and TRBJ2-1; TRBD1 matches 9 bases. The CDR3 runs 13 residues. CDR1 and CDR2 from the germline V gene are SGHTA and FQGTGA. V lost 5 bases and J lost 10; bases outside the gene matches: 6. The DNA of the CDR3 is TGTGCCAGCAGCCCGGGACAGGGTACCGAGCAGTTCTTC. It yields the protein CASSPGQGTEQFF.